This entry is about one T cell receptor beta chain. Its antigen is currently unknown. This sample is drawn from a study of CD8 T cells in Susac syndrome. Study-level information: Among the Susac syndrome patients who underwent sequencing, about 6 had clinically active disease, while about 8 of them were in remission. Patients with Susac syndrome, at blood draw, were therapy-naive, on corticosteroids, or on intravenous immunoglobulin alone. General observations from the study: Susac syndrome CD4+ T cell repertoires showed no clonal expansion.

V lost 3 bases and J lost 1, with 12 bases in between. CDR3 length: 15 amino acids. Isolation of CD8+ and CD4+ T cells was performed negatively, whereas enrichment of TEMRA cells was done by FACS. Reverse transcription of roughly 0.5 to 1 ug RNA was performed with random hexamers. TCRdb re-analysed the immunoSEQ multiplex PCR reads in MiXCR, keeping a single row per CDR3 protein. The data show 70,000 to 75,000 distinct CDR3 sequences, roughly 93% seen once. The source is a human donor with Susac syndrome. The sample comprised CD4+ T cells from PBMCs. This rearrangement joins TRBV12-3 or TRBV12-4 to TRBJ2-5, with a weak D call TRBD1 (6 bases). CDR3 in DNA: TGTGCCAGCAGTTTCCCTTCGACAGGCCAAGAGACCCAGTACTTC. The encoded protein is CASSFPSTGQETQYF.